Shown below are 18 T cell receptor beta chains from a single sample sequenced in a study of cytomegalovirus exposure and HLA in healthy donors. PCR used 60 Vbeta primers and 13 Jbeta primers. TCRdb's copy holds only in-frame clones and misses some; the assay was immunoSEQ multiplex PCR. The repertoire holds roughly 100,000 clones, with about four fifths as singletons. Material for sequencing was PBMCs. Receptors were obtained from a middle-aged man in good health and CMV-seropositive.

This clone was found a few times. The CDR3 protein is CASSDGQPQGPQHF. The CDR3 DNA reads TGCGCCAGCAGCGACGGACAGCCACAGGGGCCCCAGCATTTT. This chain links TRBV5-1 with TRBJ1-5, with TRBD1 as a possible D gene (6 bases). Germline V gene data show CDR1 as SGHRS and CDR2 as YFSETQ. Trimming shortened V by 4 bases and J by 9 bases, and 17 bases separated the two germline ends. The CDR3 length is 14 residues.

This sequence joins TRBV7-6 and TRBJ1-1, with 8 bases fitting TRBD1. The V segment lost 0 bases and the J segment 8 bases; nucleotides outside the gene matches: 8. The germline gives CDR1 SGHVS, CDR2 FNYEAQ. The CDR3 consists of 15 residues. The CDR3: CASSLATGAEDEAFF. The CDR3 region has the DNA TGTGCCAGCAGCTTAGCGACAGGGGCCGAGGACGAAGCTTTCTTT.

This clone is a singleton in its sample. The chain employs TRBV7-9 and TRBJ1-6; D is possibly TRBD1 (5 bases). CDR1 SEHNR and CDR2 FQNEAQ come from the germline V gene (reference sequence). V was pared by 6 bases and J by 7 bases, with 10 bases between. The CDR3 consists of 13 residues. CDR3 coding DNA: TGTGCCAGCAGTTTCGGACAAAATTCACCCCTCCACTTT. Protein: CASSFGQNSPLHF.

The rearrangement joins TRBV5-1 to TRBJ2-5; D call uncertain. The CDR3 is 17 residues long. The germline V gene encodes CDR1 SGHRS and CDR2 YFSETQ. The V end lost 4 bases, the J end lost 1 base, and 20 bases lay between the germline ends. This CDR3 reads CASSVAPGGLTQETQYF. The CDR3 DNA is TGCGCCAGCAGCGTCGCCCCGGGTGGCCTGACCCAAGAGACCCAGTACTTC.

The CDR3 bases are TGTGCCAGCAGCCCCTTAGCAAACTATGGCTACACCTTC. Translation: CASSPLANYGYTF. This rearrangement joins TRBV7-8 to TRBJ1-2; no definite D call. The V gene lost 5 bases and the J gene lost 2 bases, with 9 bases spanning the gap. Germline V gene sequence: CDR1 SGHVS, CDR2 FQNEAQ. This CDR3 has 13 residues.

The V and J genes are TRBV4-2 and TRBJ2-1; possible D gene TRBD2, 6 bases. The germline V gene has CDR1 LGHNA and CDR2 YNFKEQ. This CDR3 contains 15 residues. V lost 6 bases to trimming and J lost 1 base, with 13 bases between them. CDR3 DNA: TGTGCCAGCAGTCTGGAGGGCGGGTCCTACAATGAGCAGTTCTTC. It yields the protein CASSLEGGSYNEQFF.

The genes are TRBV10-3 and TRBJ1-2; 12 bases fit TRBD1. Trimming at V came to 4 bases and at J to 7 bases, leaving 13 bases not matched to a gene. Germline-derived CDR1 and CDR2 are ENHRY and SYGVKD. This CDR3 has 17 amino acids. The CDR3 DNA sequence: TGTGCCATCAGTGGGGGGACAGGGGGCGAAGTGGGAATTGGCTACACCTTC. Its translation is CAISGGTGGEVGIGYTF.

This clone has only a few counts. The chain has TRBV28 and TRBJ2-3; TRBD2 matches at 7 bases. Germline values: CDR1 MDHEN, CDR2 SYDVKM. Unmatched junction bases numbered 7, after V lost 6 bases and J lost 4 bases. This CDR3 comprises 14 residues. Written as DNA, the CDR3 is TGTGCCAGCAGCCCAACGACTAGCCCAGATACGCAGTATTTT. This encodes CASSPTTSPDTQYF.

This clone has a handful of counts. The rearrangement joins TRBV9 to TRBJ2-5, with D perhaps matching TRBD2 (5 bases). The CDR3 consists of 13 residues. Germline V lookup: CDR1 SGDLS, CDR2 YYNGEE. Between the trimmed V and J ends, which lost 0 bases and 3 bases, there was a span of 6 bases. The chain's CDR3 is CASSVGGKETQYF. The CDR3 DNA reads TGTGCCAGCAGCGTAGGAGGGAAAGAGACCCAGTACTTC. The variable domain in full, completed from reference TRBV9 and TRBJ2-5, reads DSGVTQTPKHLITATGQRVTLRCSPRSGDLSVYWYQQSLDQGLQFLIQYYNGEERAKGNILERFSAQQFPDLHSELNLSSLELGDSALYFCASSVGGKETQYFGPGTRLLVL.

This chain connects TRBV9 to TRBJ2-2; TRBD2 aligns across 11 bases. CDR3 length: 16 residues. J was trimmed by 7 bases and V by 0 bases; bases with no gene match: 5. Germline values: CDR1 SGDLS, CDR2 YYNGEE. The CDR3 sequence is CASSVEGTSGHGELFF. In nucleotides, the CDR3 is TGTGCCAGCAGCGTAGAAGGGACTAGCGGTCACGGGGAGCTGTTTTTT.

V is TRBV5-1 and J is TRBJ1-2; 8 bases agree with TRBD1. V lost 4 bases and J lost 6; bases outside the gene matches: 2. Germline CDR1 and CDR2: SGHRS and YFSETQ. This CDR3 comprises 12 residues. DNA for the CDR3: TGCGCCAGCAGCCAGGGGGCGGATGGCTACACCTTC. Protein sequence: CASSQGADGYTF.

The V and J genes are TRBV6-1 and TRBJ1-1, with no clear D. Trimming removed 6 bases from V and 0 bases from J, with 14 bases in between. The CDR3 contains 15 residues. Germline loops: CDR1 MNHNS, CDR2 SASEGT. CDR3 bases: TGTGCCAGCAGGCCTTTCGGGGATTTGAACACTGAAGCTTTCTTT. It is translated as CASRPFGDLNTEAFF.

The chain carries TRBV7-9 and TRBJ1-6, with D uncertain. Deletions cut 4 bases from V and 0 bases from J, with 10 bases between. There are 16 residues in the CDR3. Germline CDR1 is SEHNR and CDR2 is FQNEAQ (reference sequence). The CDR3 sequence: CASSSAGSSYNSPLHF. CDR3 nucleotides: TGTGCCAGCAGCTCAGCCGGGAGCTCCTATAATTCACCCCTCCACTTT.

This clone was seen more than once but under ten times. The rearrangement links TRBV7-9 to TRBJ2-5, with unresolved D. This CDR3 comprises 13 residues. Trimming pared 0 bases from V and 10 bases from J, leaving 12 bases between. The germline gives CDR1 SEHNR, CDR2 FQNEAQ (reference sequence). CDR3 in DNA: TGTGCCAGCAGCTTAGCGCAGTACCAGATCCAGTACTTC. Translation: CASSLAQYQIQYF.

V and J are TRBV13 and TRBJ1-6, with D possibly being TRBD1 (6 bases). The CDR3 contains 16 residues. Per the germline V gene, CDR1 is PRHDT and CDR2 is FYEKMQ (reference sequence). Trimming removed 3 bases from V and 11 bases from J, with 20 bases in between. The CDR3 DNA reads as TGTGCCAGCAGCTTGGGGGGGCCCCAAAGGGTCGCACCCCTCCACTTT. Residues: CASSLGGPQRVAPLHF.

V gene TRBV18 combines with J gene TRBJ1-1; TRBD1 agrees at 8 bases. Germline V gene sequence: CDR1 KGHSH, CDR2 LQKENI. CDR3 length equals 16 residues. The J segment lost 2 bases and the V segment lost 5 bases, leaving 10 bases of the junction unmatched. This CDR3 is CASSKQQTGANTEAFF. In DNA, the CDR3 is TGTGCCAGCTCAAAACAACAGACAGGGGCAAACACTGAAGCTTTCTTT.

The rearrangement links TRBV2 to TRBJ1-3; no clear D. CDR3 size: 15 residues. Germline values: CDR1 SNHLY, CDR2 FYNNEI. The ends were cut back, 4 bases at V and 0 bases at J, with 10 bases in the middle. Here the CDR3 reads CASSAQAHSGNTIYF. The CDR3 region has the DNA TGTGCCAGCAGTGCTCAAGCTCACTCTGGAAACACCATATATTTT. The full variable domain, its missing parts supplied by reference TRBV2 and TRBJ1-3, is EPEVTQTPSHQVTQMGQEVILRCVPISNHLYFYWYRQILGQKVEFLVSFYNNEISEKSEIFDDQFSVERPDGSNFTLKIRSTKLEDSAMYFCASSAQAHSGNTIYFGEGSWLTVV.

This rearrangement joins TRBV7-2 to TRBJ1-4; D perhaps matches TRBD1 (5 bases). Per the germline V gene, CDR1 is SGHTA and CDR2 is FQGNSA. The CDR3 consists of 15 residues. V shed 5 bases and J shed 0 bases, with 10 bases lying between them. The CDR3: CASSPQGPTNEKLFF. The CDR3 bases are TGTGCCAGCAGCCCTCAGGGTCCAACTAATGAAAAACTGTTTTTT.